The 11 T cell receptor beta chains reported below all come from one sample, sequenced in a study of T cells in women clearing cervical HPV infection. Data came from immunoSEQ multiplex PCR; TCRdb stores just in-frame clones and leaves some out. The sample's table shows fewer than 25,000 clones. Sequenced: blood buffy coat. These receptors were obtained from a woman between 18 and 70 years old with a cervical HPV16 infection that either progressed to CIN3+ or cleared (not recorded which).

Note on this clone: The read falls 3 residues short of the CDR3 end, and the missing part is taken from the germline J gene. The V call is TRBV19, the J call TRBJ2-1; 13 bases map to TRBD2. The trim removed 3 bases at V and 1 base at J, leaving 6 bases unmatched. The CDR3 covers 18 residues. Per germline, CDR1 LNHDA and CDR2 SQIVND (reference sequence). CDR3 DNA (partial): TGTGCCAGTAGTATTTCCCCGGGACTAGCGGGGTCCTACAATGAG. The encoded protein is CASSISPGLAGSYNE. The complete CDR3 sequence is CASSISPGLAGSYNEQFF.

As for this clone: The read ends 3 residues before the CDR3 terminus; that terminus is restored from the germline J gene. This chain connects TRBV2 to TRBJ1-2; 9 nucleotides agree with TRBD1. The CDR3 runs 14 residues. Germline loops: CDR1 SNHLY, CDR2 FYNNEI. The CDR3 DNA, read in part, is TGTGCCAGCAGTAGGGAGACAGGGGGTTTAGGC. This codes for CASSRETGGLG. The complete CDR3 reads CASSRETGGLGYTF.

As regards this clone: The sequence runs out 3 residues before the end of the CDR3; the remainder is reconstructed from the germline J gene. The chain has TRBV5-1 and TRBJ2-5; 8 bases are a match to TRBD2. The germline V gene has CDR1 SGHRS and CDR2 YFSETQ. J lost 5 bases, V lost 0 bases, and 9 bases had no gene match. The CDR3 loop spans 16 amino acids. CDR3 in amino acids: CASSLATAGGGETQYF. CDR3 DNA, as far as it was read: TGCGCCAGCAGCTTGGCCACCGCGGGAGGTGGGGAGACC.

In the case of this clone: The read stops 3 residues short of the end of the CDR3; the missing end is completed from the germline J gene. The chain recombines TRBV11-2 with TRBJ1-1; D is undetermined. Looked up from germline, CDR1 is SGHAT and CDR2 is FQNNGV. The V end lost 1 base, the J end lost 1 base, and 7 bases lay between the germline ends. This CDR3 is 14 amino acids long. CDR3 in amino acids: CASSLAGENTEAFF. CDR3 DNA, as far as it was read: TGTGCCAGCAGCTTAGCCGGGGAGAACACTGAA.

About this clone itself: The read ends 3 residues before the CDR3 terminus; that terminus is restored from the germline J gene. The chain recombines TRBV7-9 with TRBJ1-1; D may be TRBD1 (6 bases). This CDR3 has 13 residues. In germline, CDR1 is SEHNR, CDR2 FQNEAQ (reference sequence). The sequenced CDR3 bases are TGTGCCAGCAGGGAGGACAGTAGATACGAG. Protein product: CASREDSRYE. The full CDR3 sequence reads CASREDSRYEAFF.

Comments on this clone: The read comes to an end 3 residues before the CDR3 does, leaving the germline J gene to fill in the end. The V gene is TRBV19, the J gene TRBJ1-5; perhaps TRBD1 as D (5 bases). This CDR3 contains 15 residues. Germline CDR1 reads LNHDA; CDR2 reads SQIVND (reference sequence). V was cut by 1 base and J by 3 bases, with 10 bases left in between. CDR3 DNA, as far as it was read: TGTGCCAGTAGTATAGGGGGCAGTAACAATCAGCCC. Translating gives CASSIGGSNNQP. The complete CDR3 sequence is CASSIGGSNNQPQHF.

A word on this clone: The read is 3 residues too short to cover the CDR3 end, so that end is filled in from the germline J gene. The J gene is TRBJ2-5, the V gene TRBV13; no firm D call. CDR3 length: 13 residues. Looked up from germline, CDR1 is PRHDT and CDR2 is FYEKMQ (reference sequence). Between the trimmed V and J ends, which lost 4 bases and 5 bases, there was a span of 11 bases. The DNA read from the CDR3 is TGTGCCAGCAGCTCCCCTAACAGTGAGACC. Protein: CASSSPNSET. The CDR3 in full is CASSSPNSETQYF.

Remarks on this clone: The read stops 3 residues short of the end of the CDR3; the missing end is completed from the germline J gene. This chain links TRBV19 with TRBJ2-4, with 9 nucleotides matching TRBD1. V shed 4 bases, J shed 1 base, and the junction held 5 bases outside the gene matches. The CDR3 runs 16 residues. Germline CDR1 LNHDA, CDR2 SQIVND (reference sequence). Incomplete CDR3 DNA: TGTGCCAGTAGTACCCTGACAGGGGGGGCCAAAAACATT. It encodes CASSTLTGGAKNI. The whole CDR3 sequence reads CASSTLTGGAKNIQYF.

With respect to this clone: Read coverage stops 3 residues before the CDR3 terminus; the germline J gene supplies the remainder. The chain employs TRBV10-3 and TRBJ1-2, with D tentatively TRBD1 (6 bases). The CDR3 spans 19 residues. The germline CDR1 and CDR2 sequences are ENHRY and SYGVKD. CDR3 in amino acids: CAISGGTSGGRYSYNDYTF. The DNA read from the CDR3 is TGTGCCATCAGTGGCGGGACTAGCGGGGGGCGCTACTCCTACAATGAC.

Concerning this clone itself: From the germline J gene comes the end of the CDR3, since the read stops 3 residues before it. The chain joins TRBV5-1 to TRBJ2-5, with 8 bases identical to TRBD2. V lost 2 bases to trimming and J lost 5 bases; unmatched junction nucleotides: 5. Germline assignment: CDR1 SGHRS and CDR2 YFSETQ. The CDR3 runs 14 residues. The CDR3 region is CASSFGLAGETQYF. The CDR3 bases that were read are TGCGCCAGCAGCTTCGGACTAGCCGGGGAGACC.

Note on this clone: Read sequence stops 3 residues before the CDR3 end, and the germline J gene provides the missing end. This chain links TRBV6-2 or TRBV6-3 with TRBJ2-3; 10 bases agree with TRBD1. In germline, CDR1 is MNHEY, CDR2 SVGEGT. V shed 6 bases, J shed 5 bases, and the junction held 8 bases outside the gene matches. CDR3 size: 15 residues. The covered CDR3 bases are TGTGCCAGCAGCCCCGGACAGGGGGTCGGAGATACG. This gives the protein CASSPGQGVGDT. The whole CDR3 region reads CASSPGQGVGDTQYF.